The clone carrying this T cell receptor (beta chain) came up many times. The V segment lost 3 bases and the J segment 4 bases; nucleotides outside the gene matches: 5. Germline CDR1 MGHDK, CDR2 SYGVNS. CDR3 size: 15 residues. The sample originates from a study of blood T cells in healthy people across ages. Through a sample-barcoded 5' primer and a J-beta primer mix, a second PCR was run for roughly 7 to 12 cycles. MiXCR, run by TCRdb on the 5' RACE reads, gives a single entry per CDR3 protein. The sample comprises fewer than 950,000 distinct CDR3 sequences, around 34% of which are singletons, and roughly 13% rests with the top ten.

The sample comprised blood. This receptor was identified in a man between 18 and 29 years old in good health. The chain uses TRBV25-1 and TRBJ2-1; 8 bases are a match to TRBD2. The CDR3 region is CASSESGGGYNEQFF. CDR3 DNA: TGTGCCAGCAGTGAGAGCGGGGGCGGGTACAATGAGCAGTTCTTC.